The source of this TCR beta chain is a study of blood T cells in healthy people across ages. Germline CDR1 is SGDLS and CDR2 is YYNGEE. The CDR3 contains 14 residues. V shed 1 base and J shed 6 bases, with 11 bases lying between them. Primed by a sample-barcoded 5' primer and a J-beta primer mix, a second PCR proceeded for about 6 to 11 cycles. TCRdb ran MiXCR on the 5' RACE reads and lists one entry per CDR3 protein. The data contain about 1.4 million distinct CDR3 sequences, roughly 59% of them singletons. Each individual donor underwent a draw of about 9.9 milliliters of peripheral blood. This TCR came from a man between 18 and 29 years old in good health. The rearrangement uses TRBV9 and TRBJ2-1; D is unclear. Sequencing input: blood. In DNA, the CDR3 is TGTGCCAGCAGCGTATTGGGCGGCCCCAATGAGCAGTTCTTC. Its protein product is CASSVLGGPNEQFF.